The TCR delta chain described here comes from a study of γδ T cells in repeated Plasmodium falciparum infection (dated by TCRdb to the early 2020s). Background for the entire study: In the natural-infection arm, Malian children exposed to intense seasonal malaria transmission were enrolled and compared against age and gender matched Australian children. Roughly 5 malaria-naive U.S. adults underwent four controlled human malaria infections by bites from P. falciparum NF54-infected Anopheles stephensi mosquitoes over about 640 days. Samples were collected from controlled-infection subjects at baseline, immediately before selected infections, and 21 days after each infection. Malian gammadelta TCR repertoires were analysed cross-sectionally in periods with no transmission and longitudinally across episodes of acute febrile malaria. In the study, the shaping of the human gammadelta T cell repertoire by repeated Plasmodium falciparum infection was examined using natural infection in Mali and controlled human malaria infection. The paper as a whole reports these results and caveats: Compared with the repertoires of Australian children, the Vdelta2-negative gammadelta TCR repertoires of Malian children appeared more clonally expanded, less diverse and less shared. Vgamma9/Vdelta2+ TCR repertoires kept a highly stable polyclonal repertoire across time and infection, and many TCRgamma sequences overlapped between individuals. Repeated controlled infections appeared to drive waves of new clonotype selection in Vdelta2-negative, largely Vdelta1+, gammadelta TCR repertoires. Because the controlled-infection cohort was small, analysis of inter-individual variability in gammadelta T cell responses was limited. Generalizability was limited because the Malian cohort was drawn from a small rural village of predominantly one ethnic group.

Germline trimming amounts to 8 bases on V and 1 base on J, with 35 as the count of junction bases outside the gene matches. The CDR1 and CDR2 encoded by the germline V gene are TSWWSYY and QGS. Reading from cysteine to phenylalanine, the CDR3 counts 24 amino acids. The entry retains the CDR3 DNA only, 72 bases that are in frame from base 1. Library preparation used multiplex PCR. The data were produced on an Illumina MiSeq. Both TCR gamma (TRG) and TCR delta (TRD) chains were sequenced from each sorted gammadelta T cell sample. Per the authors' processing: Clonotype tree plots, accumulated frequency of the top 20 clonotypes, diversity index (DI) and D75 metrics were included in the repertoire analyses. The public reads were reprocessed by TCRdb using CATT, and rows of matching DNA were later combined. The V and J calls were not made by the authors but by TCRdb's processing. In all, the sample holds approximately 53,000 delta-chain clones, and approximately 1.5% of those were seen once. The ten biggest clones cover over 14% of the sample.

For bulk TCR repertoire analysis, Vgamma9/Vdelta2+ and Vdelta2-negative gammadelta T cell populations were isolated by flow sorting from peripheral blood mononuclear cells. With regard to this clone: What antigen it recognizes has not been identified. This DNA's translation and the protein TCRdb lists, from a much larger clone, do not match at residue 4, likely due to a read error; the protein shown is translated from the DNA.

The sample comprised gamma-delta T cells from blood. Recombination linked TRDV1 to TRDJ1, with 9 central nucleotides matching TRDD3. This receptor was obtained from a pool of human donors (malaria-infected and uninfected, not separated). The CDR3 here reads CALRGYTPLPEVFYWGTSTDKLIF. The DNA reads as follows: TGTGCTCTTAGGGGATACACTCCCTTACCGGAGGTCTTTTACTGGGGGACTTCCACCGATAAACTCATCTTT.